This T cell receptor (beta chain) appears in the sequencing data of a study of CD8+ T cells in alopecia areata. Study details: Each of the treated patients was given oral tofacitinib, 5 to 10 mg twice daily, for moderate-to-severe alopecia areata. General study findings and limits: Higher clonality than in normal scalp was seen in lesional scalp, especially alopecia totalis/universalis.

The CDR3 runs to 14 residues. V lost 0 bases and J lost 0, with 5 bases in between. From germline, CDR1 is MNHNY and CDR2 SVGAGI (reference sequence). Following RNA extraction, reverse transcription yielded cDNA that acted as the sequencing template. Here immunoSEQ multiplex PCR was the method, and the copy in TCRdb shows in-frame clones only, minus some. Counted here are 7,500 to 9,500 clones, around 50% occurring once; the ten biggest clones make up roughly 13%. Collection of lesional scalp punch biopsies and peripheral blood was performed in alopecia areata patients. Turning to this clone: Its antigen is not identified.

V is TRBV6-6 and J is TRBJ2-5; D unresolved. The specimen was skin, collected at week 0. This clonotype originated in a human donor with alopecia areata. The CDR3 region is CASSYSRNQETQYF. Here the CDR3 DNA reads TGTGCCAGCAGTTACTCAAGGAACCAAGAGACCCAGTACTTC.